The 6 T cell receptor beta chains in this list originate from one sample, sequenced in a study of T-cell reconstitution after alpha-beta-depleted transplantation in children. During its preparation, the TCRbeta library received unique molecular identifiers. TCRdb re-called the PCR reads with MiXCR, one entry per CDR3 protein. The sample includes around 440,000 distinct CDR3 sequences, about 17% of them seen just once. The sample here was PBMCs, mostly from graft donor cells, taken 360 days after TCRalphabeta/CD19-depleted stem cell transplant. These receptor sequences come from a boy younger than two who had a stem cell transplant for Wiskott-Aldrich syndrome, so the T cells may come from the graft donor.

The table lists this clonotype with a few counts. The gene calls are TRBV20-1 and TRBJ2-7, with D tentatively TRBD1 or TRBD2 (6 bases each). The germline V and J ends were trimmed by 4 bases and 7 bases, with 20 bases remaining between them. This CDR3 comprises 14 residues. CDR1 is DFQATT and CDR2 is SNEGSKA in the germline V gene (reference sequence). The CDR3 nucleotides read TGCAGTGCTAAGACACCAGGGGCCCGGGAGGAGCAGTACTTC. Its translation is CSAKTPGAREEQYF.

The chain combines TRBV5-1 with TRBJ2-2; no clear D. Germline V CDR1 and CDR2: SGHRS, YFSETQ. V lost 2 bases and J lost 1, with 6 bases in between. The CDR3 length is 14 residues. The CDR3 DNA reads as TGCGCCAGCAGCTTAACCGTGAACACCGGGGAGCTGTTTTTT. Protein product: CASSLTVNTGELFF.

Remarks on this clonotype: The CDR3 ends on some other residue instead of the conserved phenylalanine or tryptophan, so this is likely a read error. The chain employs TRBV6-6 and TRBJ1-4; D unresolved. In germline, CDR1 is MNHNY, CDR2 SVGAGI (reference sequence). The CDR3 spans 12 residues. V was cut by 4 bases and J by 12 bases, with 12 bases left in between. CDR3 in DNA: TGTGCCAGCAGTTCCCGTACGAGGGAACTGTTTTTA. Amino acid sequence: CASSSRTRELFL.

This chain uses TRBV11-2 with TRBJ2-3; TRBD2 matches 12 bases. Per the germline V gene, CDR1 is SGHAT and CDR2 is FQNNGV. This CDR3 has 16 residues. V trimming: 3 bases; J trimming: 4 bases; junction bases outside the gene matches: 5. The CDR3 is CASSFALAGGADTQYF. The CDR3 DNA is TGTGCCAGCAGCTTCGCACTAGCGGGAGGAGCAGATACGCAGTATTTT.

The V gene is TRBV11-2, the J gene TRBJ2-1; TRBD2 is a possible D gene (6 bases). This CDR3 spans 16 amino acids. Germline V gene data show CDR1 as SGHAT and CDR2 as FQNNGV. V lost 5 bases to trimming and J lost 0 bases, with 14 bases between them. CDR3 in DNA: TGTGCCAGCAGCCCCCCTTACGGGGGCTCCTACAATGAGCAGTTCTTC. Translated, it gives CASSPPYGGSYNEQFF.

Notes on this clonotype: The junction and the germline gene differ at one end; a read error may be behind it. This chain joins TRBV7-9 and TRBJ2-7; TRBD2 matches at 10 bases. The germline V gene encodes CDR1 SEHNR and CDR2 FQNEAQ (reference sequence). The CDR3 has 14 residues. This CDR3 is CASSLAGAGGEQYF. The CDR3 DNA is TGTGCCAGCAGCCTAGCGGGGGCCGGAGGCGAGCAGTACTTC.